This TCR beta chain was captured in a study of OX40 agonist ivuxolimab in advanced cancers. Study-level background: Head and neck, renal cell, melanoma or hepatocellular carcinoma were the cancers that dose-escalation patients had.

Findings and limits, study-wide: Not determined was the antigen specificity of the expanded peripheral T cells.

Sequencing was performed with immunoSEQ multiplex PCR; in TCRdb, only in-frame clones are kept and a portion is missing. In the table there are around 80,000 clones, 70% to 90% of which are singletons. About this clone: Its antigen is unidentified. The junction shows a germline mismatch at one end, possibly a read error. The sample contains more than one DNA sequence encoding this CDR3.

Germline-derived CDR1 and CDR2 are MNHEY and SVGAGI. The CDR3 extends over 15 amino acids. The starting material was CD4+ or CD8+ T cells sorted from blood, obtained in a trial of the OX40 agonist ivuxolimab. The TCR sequence derives from an adult with an advanced solid tumor such as melanoma, head and neck, liver or kidney cancer. The chain carries TRBV6-5 and TRBJ2-7, with no clear D. The CDR3 protein is CASSYSIAESYEQYF. For the CDR3, the DNA is TGCGCCAGCAGTTACTCGATAGCCGAATCCTACGAGCAGTACTTC.